A single T cell receptor (beta chain) is shown here with its context. Its antigen remains unidentified. The sample's time point: week 35, safety follow-up. Doses consisted of 300 ug of mutant IDH1 20-mer peptide each, paired with topical imiquimod. Libraries were prepared by immunoSEQ multiplex PCR; TCRdb keeps only in-frame clonotypes and omits some of them. The repertoire includes 45,000 to 55,000 clones, around 78% of them detected once, and more than 9% sits in the top ten. CDR3 size: 13 residues. Trimming shortened V by 8 bases and J by 0 bases, and 9 bases separated the two germline ends. Germline values: CDR1 LNHDA, CDR2 SQIVND (reference sequence). These data are taken from a study of a mutant IDH1 vaccine in newly diagnosed glioma. Broader study findings: Patients showed vaccine-induced immune responses at a rate of around 94%.

The sample consisted of PBMCs, taken from a glioma patient whose treatment included an IDH1 peptide vaccine. This clonotype was obtained from a man between 40 and 49 years old with glioma. This chain connects TRBV19 to TRBJ2-3, with a tentative D call TRBD2 (6 bases). The CDR3 spells CASRGISTDTQYF. The DNA for the CDR3 is TGTGCCAGTCGCGGGATAAGCACAGATACGCAGTATTTT.